The 23 T cell receptor beta chains below all came from one sample that was sequenced in a study of identical twins. TCRdb independently ran MiXCR on the 5' RACE reads; one entry per CDR3 protein. This sample carries about 900,000 distinct CDR3 sequences, 9% to 15% of them seen once, and the ten largest clones take around 1.5%. This same sample was also taken into another study, of yellow fever vaccine responses in identical twins.

The sample consisted of PBMCs. The receptors derive from a woman younger than 35 in good health.

The chain carries TRBV11-2 and TRBJ2-1, with D unresolved. This CDR3 is built from 13 residues. Per germline, CDR1 SGHAT and CDR2 FQNNGV. The V and J ends lost 0 bases and 11 bases respectively, with 11 bases between them. CDR3 in amino acids: CASSLDNGLKQFF. CDR3 sequence (DNA): TGTGCCAGCAGCTTAGATAACGGATTGAAGCAGTTCTTC.

This chain joins TRBV7-9 and TRBJ2-1; a possible D gene is TRBD1 (6 bases). The CDR3 runs 11 residues. Germline CDR1 and CDR2: SEHNR and FQNEAQ (reference sequence). The V end was cut by 7 bases, the J end by 9 bases, with 10 bases between. This CDR3 is CASNRAFEQFF. Written as DNA, the CDR3 is TGTGCCAGCAACAGGGCCTTTGAGCAGTTCTTC.

Only a few counts were recorded for this clonotype. The V and J genes are TRBV12-3 or TRBV12-4 and TRBJ2-2; 7 bases line up with TRBD2. There are 18 residues in the CDR3. V shed 5 bases, J shed 4 bases, and the junction held 16 bases outside the gene matches. The CDR3 DNA follows: TGTGCCAGCAGTCCCAGAGGGGTAGCGGGTTCCCTCACCGGGGAGCTGTTTTTT. Residues: CASSPRGVAGSLTGELFF.

This clonotype was counted a few times. The chain uses TRBV12-3 or TRBV12-4 and TRBJ2-7; TRBD2 matches at 8 bases. V gave up 7 bases and J gave up 6 bases; unmatched junction bases: 11. The CDR3 is 14 amino acids. The DNA of the CDR3 is TGTGCCAGCACCTTAGGGGGGACTAGAGGCGAGCAGTACTTC. It encodes CASTLGGTRGEQYF.

This clonotype was detected only a few times. The J gene is TRBJ2-1, the V gene TRBV5-5; tentatively, D is TRBD2 (5 bases). CDR3 length equals 15 residues. The V end was cut by 0 bases, the J end by 4 bases, with 11 bases between. The germline V gene has CDR1 SGHKS and CDR2 YYEKEE (reference sequence). The CDR3 DNA is TGTGCCAGCAGCTTGGGGATAGCGCTGTACAATGAGCAGTTCTTC. This encodes CASSLGIALYNEQFF.

This clonotype was seen more than once but under ten times. This chain joins TRBV15 and TRBJ2-1; no clear D gene. CDR3 size: 14 residues. From germline, CDR1 is LNHNV and CDR2 YYDKDF (reference sequence). V dropped 0 bases and J dropped 7 bases, with 10 bases sitting between them. The CDR3 loop is CATSRDRHDNEQFF. For the CDR3, the DNA is TGTGCCACCAGCAGAGATCGGCATGATAATGAGCAGTTCTTC.

This clonotype was counted a few times. This rearrangement joins TRBV10-3 to TRBJ2-7, with 7 bases aligning to TRBD1. The trim removed 9 bases at V and 4 bases at J, leaving 6 bases unmatched. The CDR3 sequence is 12 residues long. Germline lookup yields CDR1 ENHRY and CDR2 SYGVKD. CDR3 in amino acids: CAIGTALYEQYF. CDR3 DNA: TGTGCCATAGGGACAGCACTTTACGAGCAGTACTTC.

Here the CDR3 reads CASSDLVGTEAFF. For the CDR3, the DNA is TGTGCCAGCAGTGACTTGGTGGGCACTGAAGCTTTCTTT. The rearrangement links TRBV6-4 to TRBJ1-1; no reliable D call. CDR1 is MRHNA and CDR2 is SNTAGT in the germline V gene. The CDR3 extends over 13 amino acids. V was shortened by 1 base and J by 4 bases, with 7 bases between the two germline ends.

This clonotype was observed a handful of times. The genes are TRBV7-9 and TRBJ2-1, with TRBD2 identical over 9 bases. V was pared by 6 bases and J by 3 bases, with 6 bases of the junction left unmatched. Germline CDR1 reads SEHNR; CDR2 reads FQNEAQ (reference sequence). The CDR3 covers 15 residues. CDR3: CASRKTSGVYNEQFF. The CDR3 region has the DNA TGTGCCAGCAGGAAGACTAGCGGAGTCTACAATGAGCAGTTCTTC.

At least ten counts were recorded for this clonotype. One end of the junction is discordant with germline, which a read error may explain. Here the CDR3 reads CASSELAGGLNEQFF. The CDR3 DNA follows: TGCGCCAGCAGTGAGTTGGCGGGAGGTCTGAATGAGCAGTTCTTC. The chain combines TRBV6-4 with TRBJ2-1; 8 bases match TRBD2. Germline CDR1 and CDR2: MRHNA and SNTAGT. The CDR3 has 15 amino acids.

This clonotype was observed a handful of times. V and J are TRBV6-4 and TRBJ1-2; 7 bases are shared with TRBD1. CDR3 length: 14 amino acids. V trimming: 6 bases; J trimming: 2 bases; junction bases outside the gene matches: 6. From germline, CDR1 is MRHNA and CDR2 SNTAGT. CDR3 protein: CASRPGQANYGYTF. CDR3 nucleotides: TGTGCCAGCAGGCCCGGACAGGCAAACTATGGCTACACCTTC.

The chain uses TRBV7-8 and TRBJ2-4, with TRBD1 matching over 8 bases. Germline-derived CDR1 and CDR2 are SGHVS and FQNEAQ. The CDR3 length is 17 residues. The trim removed 0 bases at V and 1 base at J, leaving 5 bases unmatched. In DNA, the CDR3 is TGTGCCAGCAGCTTAGCTCAGGGGGCGGGGGCCAAAAACATTCAGTACTTC. Encoded protein: CASSLAQGAGAKNIQYF.

About this clonotype: At one end the junction does not follow the germline gene, possibly because of a read error. The chain employs TRBV5-1 and TRBJ2-5, with TRBD1 matching 7 bases. Germline lookup yields CDR1 SGHRS and CDR2 YFSETQ. The CDR3 has 12 residues. For the CDR3, the DNA is TGCGCCAGCAGCCGCATTGAGGGACAGTCCTTCTTC. Translation: CASSRIEGQSFF.

The chain uses TRBV9 and TRBJ1-1; D gene unclear. The CDR3 sequence is 15 residues long. CDR1 and CDR2 (germline): SGDLS, YYNGEE. Trimming pared 3 bases from V and 1 base from J, leaving 13 bases between. CDR3 nucleotide sequence: TGTGCCAGCAGCGGGGAACAGCTACCGAACACTGAAGCTTTCTTT. Translation gives CASSGEQLPNTEAFF.

The genes are TRBV28 and TRBJ2-5, with D hard to call. Germline CDR1 and CDR2: MDHEN and SYDVKM. V shed 10 bases and J shed 2 bases, with 14 bases lying between them. The CDR3 extends over 13 amino acids. The CDR3 nucleotides are TGTGCCACCATGGACCTTTCTCAAGAGACCCAGTACTTC. Its protein is CATMDLSQETQYF.

This clonotype was detected a few times. This chain connects TRBV20-1 to TRBJ1-1; D is undetermined. Germline V gene data show CDR1 as DFQATT and CDR2 as SNEGSKA (reference sequence). Deletions cut 0 bases from V and 5 bases from J, with 7 bases between. The CDR3 extends over 12 amino acids. Here the CDR3 reads CSAREGWTEAFF. The DNA for the CDR3 is TGCAGTGCTAGAGAGGGCTGGACTGAAGCTTTCTTT.

There are a few counts of this clonotype. CDR3 sequence reads: CASSSPLRDSKETQYF. The CDR3 DNA follows: TGTGCCAGCAGCTCCCCCCTCCGGGACTCCAAAGAGACCCAGTACTTC. The rearrangement links TRBV7-6 to TRBJ2-5, with D perhaps TRBD2 (6 bases). V dropped 4 bases and J dropped 3 bases, with 18 bases sitting between them. This CDR3 has 16 residues. Germline-derived CDR1 and CDR2 are SGHVS and FNYEAQ.

This chain joins TRBV21-1 and TRBJ2-7; the table's D call of TRBD2 was not tested on the DNA. TRBV21-1 represents a pseudogene. This CDR3 has 18 residues. The CDR3 coding sequence is TGTGCCAGCAGCAATCCGACTAGCGGGAGACCCTACATTTACGAGCAGTACTTC. Amino acids: CASSNPTSGRPYIYEQYF.

The chain couples TRBV12-3 or TRBV12-4 to TRBJ1-5, with TRBD1 identical over 7 bases. After removal of 4 bases from V and 3 bases from J, the junction contained 6 bases not matched to a gene. This CDR3 is 15 amino acids long. The CDR3 DNA sequence: TGTGCCAGCAGTTCCTACAGGGGACTCAATCAGCCCCAGCATTTT. Encoded protein: CASSSYRGLNQPQHF.

The V gene is TRBV29-1, the J gene TRBJ2-7; 7 bases are a match to TRBD2. The CDR3 is made up of 15 amino acids. The V gene end was trimmed by 4 bases and the J gene end by 6 bases; junction bases not matched to a gene: 15. CDR1 SQVTM and CDR2 ANQGSEA come from the germline V gene. DNA for the CDR3: TGCAGCGTTGCGGGGGGTGTGAACCGCCCCCTCGAGCAGTACTTC. Its translation: CSVAGGVNRPLEQYF.

Concerning this clonotype itself: One base away lies a much larger clone, so this may be a sequencing read error. V usage is TRBV6-2 or TRBV6-3 and J usage is TRBJ2-2; D assignment may be TRBD1 or TRBD2 (5 bases each). V gave up 8 bases and J gave up 0 bases, with 7 bases separating them. This CDR3 contains 13 residues. Germline CDR1 is MNHEY and CDR2 is SVGEGT. CDR3 loop: CASRDANTGELFF. The DNA for the CDR3 is TGTGCCAGCCGGGACGCGAACACCGGGGAGCTGTTTTTT.

The V and J genes are TRBV3-1 and TRBJ2-4; no reliable D call. The germline V gene has CDR1 LGHDT and CDR2 YNNKEL (reference sequence). V dropped 4 bases and J dropped 0 bases, with 7 bases sitting between them. This CDR3 region has 14 residues. The DNA of the CDR3 is TGTGCCAGCAGCCCAAAGCTAGCCAAAAACATTCAGTACTTC. This gives the protein CASSPKLAKNIQYF.

About this clonotype itself: A junction boundary mismatches the germline segment, possibly from a read error. Written as DNA, the CDR3 is TGTGCCAGCAGCAAAGACAGGGTGAGAGAAAAACTGTTTTTT. It codes for CASSKDRVREKLFF. The rearrangement links TRBV14 to TRBJ1-4; 7 bases are a match to TRBD1. Germline V gene lookup returns CDR1 SGHDN and CDR2 FVKESK. This CDR3 comprises 14 residues.